What follows are 16 T cell receptor beta chains derived from one specimen sequenced in a study of glioma-infiltrating T cells. Using RNA template, CDR3s of TCR alpha and beta were amplified with iRepertoire arm-PCR. A single record per CDR3 protein comes from TCRdb applying MiXCR to the multiplex PCR reads. Of approximately 130,000 distinct CDR3 sequences listed, approximately 24% were seen once; the top ten hold 27%. The source material was glioma tissue, nonneoplastic brain tissue, or PBMCs (not recorded which). All receptors come from a human donor with low-grade glioma or glioblastoma, undergoing nonglioma brain surgery, or in good health (not recorded which).

The V and J genes are TRBV5-1 and TRBJ1-1; TRBD1 matches at 10 bases. V shed 3 bases, J shed 5 bases, and the junction held 1 base outside the gene matches. Germline V CDR1 and CDR2: SGHRS, YFSETQ. CDR3 length equals 13 residues. CDR3 sequence reads: CASSWGQGTEAFF. In nucleotides, the CDR3 is TGCGCCAGCAGCTGGGGACAGGGGACTGAAGCTTTCTTT. Using reference TRBV5-1 and TRBJ1-1 for the parts outside the CDR3, the full variable domain is KAGVTQTPRYLIKTRGQQVTLSCSPISGHRSVSWYQQTPGQGLQFLFEYFSETQRNKGNFPGRFSGRQFSNSRSEMNVSTLELGDSALYLCASSWGQGTEAFFGQGTRLTVV.

The chain links TRBV19 to TRBJ2-3; 7 nucleotides match TRBD2. This CDR3 is 15 amino acids long. Trimming at V came to 5 bases and at J to 1 base, leaving 6 bases not matched to a gene. The germline V gene encodes CDR1 LNHDA and CDR2 SQIVND (reference sequence). In DNA form, the CDR3 reads TGTGCCAGTAGTCAATCGGGACTACGCACAGATACGCAGTATTTT. Residues: CASSQSGLRTDTQYF. The full variable domain, rest sourced from reference TRBV19 and TRBJ2-3, is DGGITQSPKYLFRKEGQNVTLSCEQNLNHDAMYWYRQDPGQGLRLIYYSQIVNDFQKGDIAEGYSVSREKKESFPLTVTSAQKNPTAFYLCASSQSGLRTDTQYFGPGTRLTVL.

The chain is built from TRBV24-1 and TRBJ2-2; no clear D. In germline, CDR1 is KGHDR, CDR2 SFDVKD. Trimming left V 2 bases short and J 4 bases short, with 19 bases between. The CDR3 spans 18 residues. This chain's CDR3 is CATSDYSPAKDSTGELFF. CDR3 DNA: TGTGCCACCAGTGATTATTCCCCTGCCAAGGATTCCACCGGGGAGCTGTTTTTT.

This clonotype was seen more than once but under ten times. V and J are TRBV7-2 and TRBJ2-3, with 11 positions matching TRBD2. The CDR3 is 15 amino acids. The V segment lost 5 bases and the J segment 7 bases; nucleotides outside the gene matches: 8. Germline CDR1 is SGHTA and CDR2 is FQGNSA. The CDR3 protein is CASSPRTSGGNTQYF. The CDR3 coding sequence is TGTGCCAGCAGCCCCAGAACTAGCGGGGGAAATACGCAGTATTTT. Full variable domain (rest looked up from reference TRBV7-2 and TRBJ2-3): GAGVSQSPSNKVTEKGKDVELRCDPISGHTALYWYRQSLGQGLEFLIYFQGNSAPDKSGLPSDRFSAERTGGSVSTLTIQRTQQEDSAVYLCASSPRTSGGNTQYFGPGTRLTVL.

This clonotype was seen many times. The CDR3 DNA reads TGTGCCAGCAGTGGCTGGGACAGGGAGGGAGGAGGCTACACCTTC. This codes for CASSGWDREGGGYTF. V gene TRBV25-1 combines with J gene TRBJ1-2, with 9 bases matching TRBD1. Germline CDR1 and CDR2: MGHDK and SYGVNS. After removal of 4 bases from V and 8 bases from J, the junction contained 11 bases not matched to a gene. The CDR3 runs to 15 residues.

This clonotype was picked up many times. The chain uses TRBV27 and TRBJ1-5, with D perhaps TRBD1 (5 bases). Germline CDR1 reads MNHEY; CDR2 reads SMNVEV (reference sequence). This CDR3 comprises 16 residues. Trimming pared 3 bases from V and 0 bases from J, leaving 12 bases between. The CDR3 sequence: CASSLRGEYSNQPQHF. The CDR3 DNA follows: TGTGCCAGCAGTTTGAGGGGCGAGTATAGCAATCAGCCCCAGCATTTT.

Note on this clonotype: This clone may be a read error of a much larger clone one base away. The chain uses TRBV2 and TRBJ2-3, with 11 bases lining up with TRBD2. Germline V gene sequence: CDR1 SNHLY, CDR2 FYNNEI. V trimming: 5 bases; J trimming: 4 bases; junction bases outside the gene matches: 5. The CDR3 covers 15 residues. For the CDR3, the DNA is TGTGCCAGCAGTTATCTAGCGGGGGGAGCAGATACGCAGTATTTT. Amino acids: CASSYLAGGADTQYF.

The chain joins TRBV19 to TRBJ1-3, with no clear D. Trimming took off 3 bases at V and 4 bases at J, with 10 bases between the two ends. CDR3 length: 14 amino acids. In germline, CDR1 is LNHDA, CDR2 SQIVND (reference sequence). The chain's CDR3 is CASSIWTSGNTIYF. The DNA of the CDR3 is TGTGCCAGTAGTATTTGGACGTCCGGAAACACCATATATTTT. Together with reference TRBV19 and TRBJ1-3, the CDR3 gives the full variable domain: DGGITQSPKYLFRKEGQNVTLSCEQNLNHDAMYWYRQDPGQGLRLIYYSQIVNDFQKGDIAEGYSVSREKKESFPLTVTSAQKNPTAFYLCASSIWTSGNTIYFGEGSWLTVV.

This clonotype was counted only a few times. The chain employs TRBV7-6 and TRBJ2-2, with D uncertain. Germline V gene lookup returns CDR1 SGHVS and CDR2 FNYEAQ. Trimming cost V 5 bases and J 1 base, with 5 bases left between them. The CDR3 covers 13 residues. The CDR3 here is CASSPRNTGELFF. The CDR3 DNA reads TGTGCCAGCAGCCCACGGAACACCGGGGAGCTGTTTTTT.

In this sample, this clonotype turned up a few times. V gene TRBV6-4 combines with J gene TRBJ1-5; D uncertain. Germline V gene lookup returns CDR1 MRHNA and CDR2 SNTAGT. The ends were cut back, 4 bases at V and 6 bases at J, with 10 bases in the middle. CDR3 length: 13 amino acids. The CDR3 nucleotides read TGTGCCAGCAGTGTGGTGGGAGGTCAGCCCCAGCATTTT. This sequence encodes CASSVVGGQPQHF.

The V gene is TRBV2, the J gene TRBJ2-7; D is perhaps TRBD1 or TRBD2 (5 bases each). Trimming took 8 bases from V and 6 from J, leaving 11 bases between them. Germline V lookup: CDR1 SNHLY, CDR2 FYNNEI. This CDR3 has 11 amino acids. CDR3 amino acids: CASGTGFEQYV. The CDR3 DNA reads as TGTGCCAGCGGGACCGGATTCGAGCAGTACGTC.

The rearrangement uses TRBV9 and TRBJ2-1, with TRBD2 identical over 9 bases. After removal of 0 bases from V and 5 bases from J, the junction contained 3 bases not matched to a gene. The CDR3 sequence is 15 residues long. Looked up from germline, CDR1 is SGDLS and CDR2 is YYNGEE. CDR3: CASSVGLAGNNEQFF. In DNA, the CDR3 is TGTGCCAGCAGCGTAGGTCTAGCGGGGAACAATGAGCAGTTCTTC.

This clonotype was recorded many times. V and J are TRBV6-1 and TRBJ1-5; D is ambiguous. CDR1 is MNHNS and CDR2 is SASEGT in the germline V gene. This CDR3 has 13 residues. The germline V and J ends were trimmed by 6 bases and 6 bases, with 12 bases remaining between them. CDR3 in DNA: TGTGCCAGCAGGCCTCCGCTCGGTCAGCCCCAGCATTTT. Translation: CASRPPLGQPQHF.

The rearrangement joins TRBV27 to TRBJ1-2; D possibly corresponds to TRBD1 (6 bases). The CDR3 runs to 15 residues. Trimming took off 5 bases at V and 0 bases at J, with 13 bases between the two ends. Germline values: CDR1 MNHEY, CDR2 SMNVEV (reference sequence). The CDR3 DNA sequence: TGTGCCAGCAGTCCACAGGGCCATACTAACTATGGCTACACCTTC. Protein product: CASSPQGHTNYGYTF.

This clonotype showed up just a few times. The genes are TRBV28 and TRBJ1-1; TRBD1 matches 7 bases. The CDR3 has 15 residues. V gave up 3 bases and J gave up 1 base; unmatched junction bases: 5. Germline CDR1 reads MDHEN; CDR2 reads SYDVKM. In nucleotides, the CDR3 is TGTGCCAGCAGTTTTATCGGGACAGCGAACACTGAAGCTTTCTTT. Translated, it gives CASSFIGTANTEAFF.

The V gene is TRBV5-1, the J gene TRBJ2-1; no definite D call. The CDR3 is 15 amino acids. Germline V gives CDR1 SGHRS, CDR2 YFSETQ. Deletions cut 0 bases from V and 9 bases from J, with 16 bases between. The CDR3 bases are TGCGCCAGCAGCTTGGCCGGTGACCGCGTGGGTGAGCAGTTCTTC. Translation gives CASSLAGDRVGEQFF.